The 23 T cell receptor beta chains given below trace back to one sample, sequenced in a study of T cell responses to AZD1222 COVID-19 vaccine. Sequencing was performed with immunoSEQ multiplex PCR; in TCRdb, only in-frame clones are kept and a portion is missing. The data contain approximately 190,000 clones, approximately 91% of them singletons. The starting material was peripheral blood, obtained on day 0 of AZD1222 vaccination. The receptors come from an adult in good health.

The chain couples TRBV6-2 or TRBV6-3 to TRBJ2-7, with TRBD2 matching over 10 bases. The CDR3 is 16 amino acids. In germline, CDR1 is MNHEY, CDR2 SVGEGT. J lost 7 bases, V lost 6 bases, and 15 bases had no gene match. The CDR3 protein is CASSHRGLAGVWEQYF. CDR3 nucleotide sequence: TGTGCCAGCAGCCACCGCGGGCTAGCGGGGGTCTGGGAGCAGTACTTC.

V and J are TRBV7-8 and TRBJ2-7; TRBD2 aligns across 8 bases. The junction had 6 bases not matched to a gene; V was cut back by 2 bases and J by 3 bases. The CDR3 runs 15 residues. CDR1 and CDR2 (germline): SGHVS, FQNEAQ. The CDR3 DNA follows: TGTGCCAGCAGCTTATTGCTAGCGGGTCTCTACGAGCAGTACTTC. Translation: CASSLLLAGLYEQYF. The full variable domain, completed using reference TRBV7-8 and TRBJ2-7, is GAGVSQSPRYKVAKRGQDVALRCDPISGHVSLFWYQQALGQGPEFLTYFQNEAQLDKSGLPSDRFFAERPEGSVSTLKIQRTQQEDSAVYLCASSLLLAGLYEQYFGPGTRLTVT.

The rearrangement links TRBV7-9 to TRBJ1-6; the D gene is possibly TRBD1 (6 bases). Trimming took 3 bases from V and 9 from J, leaving 15 bases between them. Germline CDR1 is SEHNR and CDR2 is FQNEAQ (reference sequence). This CDR3 is built from 15 residues. The CDR3 DNA reads TGTGCCAGCAGCTTCGGGGGCACAAGTGGTTCACCCCTCCACTTT. The encoded protein is CASSFGGTSGSPLHF.

V gene TRBV11-1 combines with J gene TRBJ2-7; possibly TRBD1 or TRBD2 for D (6 bases each). The CDR3 contains 14 residues. Trimming removed 5 bases from V and 7 bases from J, with 18 bases in between. Germline-derived CDR1 and CDR2 are SGHAT and FQDESV (reference sequence). In nucleotides, the CDR3 is TGTGCCAGCAGCCAGGTCCCGGGGGCGAGGGAGCAGTACTTC. This codes for CASSQVPGAREQYF.

The chain links TRBV19 to TRBJ1-5; the match to TRBD1 covers 7 bases. The CDR3 is 16 residues long. The V segment lost 0 bases and the J segment 0 bases; nucleotides outside the gene matches: 2. CDR1 is LNHDA, CDR2 SQIVND, per germline (reference sequence). The CDR3 DNA follows: TGTGCCAGTAGTATAGAGACAGGGCATAGCAATCAGCCCCAGCATTTT. Translating it yields CASSIETGHSNQPQHF.

The genes are TRBV11-2 and TRBJ1-1; no clear D gene. Germline assignment: CDR1 SGHAT and CDR2 FQNNGV. The V end was cut by 1 base, the J end by 2 bases, with 17 bases between. The CDR3 runs to 17 residues. The DNA for the CDR3 is TGTGCCAGCAGCTTAGGAACAGCTTCATGGGGTAACACTGAAGCTTTCTTT. This encodes CASSLGTASWGNTEAFF.

The rearrangement links TRBV11-2 to TRBJ1-5; D is unclear. This CDR3 comprises 16 residues. Germline lookup yields CDR1 SGHAT and CDR2 FQNNGV. Trimming left V 3 bases short and J 0 bases short, with 12 bases between. CDR3 region: CASSFRAPNSNQPQHF. CDR3 sequence (DNA): TGTGCCAGCAGCTTCCGCGCCCCGAATAGCAATCAGCCCCAGCATTTT. Full variable domain (rest looked up from reference TRBV11-2 and TRBJ1-5): EAGVAQSPRYKIIEKRQSVAFWCNPISGHATLYWYQQILGQGPKLLIQFQNNGVVDDSQLPKDRFSAERLKGVDSTLKIQPAKLEDSAVYLCASSFRAPNSNQPQHFGDGTRLSIL.

J is TRBJ2-2 and V is TRBV2; 14 bases are a match to TRBD2. V shed 5 bases, J shed 6 bases, and the junction held 5 bases outside the gene matches. Germline-derived CDR1 and CDR2 are SNHLY and FYNNEI. The CDR3 is 16 residues long. CDR3 region: CASSLGTSGSPGELFF. In DNA, the CDR3 is TGTGCCAGCAGTCTGGGGACTAGCGGGAGTCCCGGGGAGCTGTTTTTT.

J is TRBJ1-2 and V is TRBV16, with 7 nucleotides matching TRBD1. The CDR3 is made up of 14 amino acids. Germline assignment: CDR1 KGHSY and CDR2 FQNENV. After removal of 2 bases from V and 7 bases from J, the junction contained 7 bases not matched to a gene. The DNA for the CDR3 is TGTGCCAGCAGCCAAGAGACAGGGACGTTTGGCTACACCTTC. Protein: CASSQETGTFGYTF. Full variable domain (missing parts from reference TRBV16 and TRBJ1-2): GEEVAQTPKHLVRGEGQKAKLYCAPIKGHSYVFWYQQVLKNEFKFLISFQNENVFDETGMPKERFSAKCLPNSPCSLEIQATKLEDSAVYFCASSQETGTFGYTFGSGTRLTVV.

The J gene is TRBJ2-7, the V gene TRBV2, with D possibly matching TRBD1 (6 bases). Deletions cut 4 bases from V and 4 bases from J, with 23 bases between. CDR3 length equals 17 residues. The germline V gene encodes CDR1 SNHLY and CDR2 FYNNEI. CDR3 sequence: CASSVGGGRILDYEQYF. In nucleotides, the CDR3 is TGTGCCAGCAGTGTTGGTGGGGGCCGGATCTTGGATTACGAGCAGTACTTC.

V is TRBV9 and J is TRBJ1-1; 8 bases map to TRBD1. This CDR3 comprises 13 residues. The ends lost 3 bases at V and 5 bases at J; junction bases unmatched: 3. Germline V gene sequence: CDR1 SGDLS, CDR2 YYNGEE. The CDR3 is CASSGRGLTEAFF. For the CDR3, the DNA is TGTGCCAGCAGCGGCAGGGGGCTGACTGAAGCTTTCTTT.

This sequence joins TRBV29-1 and TRBJ2-7; the match to TRBD2 covers 12 bases. V lost 5 bases to trimming and J lost 2 bases; unmatched junction nucleotides: 10. The CDR3 runs to 16 residues. Germline loops: CDR1 SQVTM, CDR2 ANQGSEA. The CDR3 loop is CSVKTGGTSGPYEQYF. DNA of the CDR3: TGCAGCGTTAAGACAGGGGGGACTAGCGGGCCCTACGAGCAGTACTTC.

The rearrangement links TRBV2 to TRBJ1-5; D remains unclear. The V end lost 7 bases, the J end lost 6 bases, and 10 bases lay between the germline ends. The germline V gene encodes CDR1 SNHLY and CDR2 FYNNEI. The CDR3 runs to 12 residues. CDR3 DNA sequence: TGTGCCAGCACGGGTTTACGTCAGCCCCAGCATTTT. This codes for CASTGLRQPQHF.

This clone was observed a single time. The rearrangement links TRBV15 to TRBJ1-2; D might be TRBD1 (6 bases). V was pared by 7 bases and J by 1 base, with 7 bases between. The CDR3 length is 12 residues. Germline V CDR1 and CDR2: LNHNV, YYDKDF (reference sequence). CDR3 bases: TGTGCCACCAAGGGGGTTAACTATGGCTACACCTTC. Translating it yields CATKGVNYGYTF.

This clone occurred a few times. The chain carries TRBV5-1 and TRBJ2-2; 10 bases are shared with TRBD2. The V gene end was trimmed by 7 bases and the J gene end by 5 bases; junction bases not matched to a gene: 8. CDR3 length: 15 amino acids. Germline V gene sequence: CDR1 SGHRS, CDR2 YFSETQ. CDR3 sequence: CASSDSSGSTGELFF. The CDR3 bases are TGCGCCAGCTCCGATTCTAGCGGGAGTACCGGGGAGCTGTTTTTT. The full variable domain, rest sourced from reference TRBV5-1 and TRBJ2-2, is KAGVTQTPRYLIKTRGQQVTLSCSPISGHRSVSWYQQTPGQGLQFLFEYFSETQRNKGNFPGRFSGRQFSNSRSEMNVSTLELGDSALYLCASSDSSGSTGELFFGEGSRLTVL.

This clone was detected only once. The chain employs TRBV24-1 and TRBJ2-1, with D perhaps TRBD1 (5 bases). The CDR3 totals 13 residues. Germline CDR1 and CDR2: KGHDR and SFDVKD. Trimming removed 0 bases at V and 8 bases at J, with 7 bases between. DNA of the CDR3: TGTGCCACCAGTGATTTGCTAGGGGATGAGCAGTTCTTC. Translation gives CATSDLLGDEQFF.

J is TRBJ2-7 and V is TRBV7-8; D is perhaps TRBD1 or TRBD2 (5 bases each). The germline V gene has CDR1 SGHVS and CDR2 FQNEAQ. The CDR3 has 14 amino acids. V was pared by 5 bases and J by 0 bases, with 11 bases between. The CDR3 nucleotides read TGTGCCAGCAGCGACCGGGACGGCTCCTACGAGCAGTACTTC. Translating gives CASSDRDGSYEQYF.

The chain has TRBV7-2 and TRBJ2-1, with 9 bases fitting TRBD2. The germline V gene has CDR1 SGHTA and CDR2 FQGNSA. The CDR3 is 15 residues long. Trimming took 1 base from V and 4 from J; bases not matched to a gene: 2. The CDR3 region has the DNA TGTGCCAGCAGCTTAGAGGGACTAGCATACAATGAGCAGTTCTTC. This sequence encodes CASSLEGLAYNEQFF.

This chain joins TRBV9 and TRBJ1-3; unclear D gene. V was shortened by 2 bases and J by 2 bases, with 8 bases between the two germline ends. The CDR3 totals 14 residues. Per germline, CDR1 SGDLS and CDR2 YYNGEE. This CDR3 reads CASSVDPPGNTIYF. The CDR3 DNA is TGTGCCAGCAGCGTCGATCCTCCTGGAAACACCATATATTTT.

J is TRBJ1-5 and V is TRBV7-2, with TRBD1 identical over 10 bases. Looked up from germline, CDR1 is SGHTA and CDR2 is FQGNSA. V lost 4 bases and J lost 8; bases outside the gene matches: 8. This CDR3 region has 15 residues. The CDR3 sequence is CASSYGQGDWEPQHF. In DNA form, the CDR3 reads TGTGCCAGCAGCTACGGACAGGGGGATTGGGAGCCCCAGCATTTT. Full variable domain (remainder filled in from reference TRBV7-2 and TRBJ1-5): GAGVSQSPSNKVTEKGKDVELRCDPISGHTALYWYRQSLGQGLEFLIYFQGNSAPDKSGLPSDRFSAERTGGSVSTLTIQRTQQEDSAVYLCASSYGQGDWEPQHFGDGTRLSIL.

The gene calls are TRBV10-3 and TRBJ1-2, with D possibly matching TRBD1 (5 bases). Germline CDR1 ENHRY, CDR2 SYGVKD. V gave up 2 bases and J gave up 3 bases, with 7 bases separating them. The CDR3 runs 13 residues. The CDR3 DNA follows: TGTGCCATCAGTGAGCGCAGGGACTATGGCTACACCTTC. This gives the protein CAISERRDYGYTF.

This chain connects TRBV2 to TRBJ1-1, with D possibly matching TRBD1 (5 bases). CDR3 length equals 14 residues. CDR1 is SNHLY, CDR2 FYNNEI, per germline. V lost 6 bases, J lost 4 bases, and 15 bases lay in between. The CDR3 DNA reads TGTGCCAGCAGGGTCGATGGGGCGGGCACTGAAGCTTTCTTT. Amino acid sequence: CASRVDGAGTEAFF.

There are a few counts of this clone. V gene TRBV18 combines with J gene TRBJ2-1, with 11 bases fitting TRBD1. V trimming: 3 bases; J trimming: 7 bases; junction bases outside the gene matches: 5. The CDR3 extends over 15 amino acids. Germline CDR1 is KGHSH and CDR2 is LQKENI. Here the CDR3 DNA reads TGTGCCAGCTCACCTTCCGGGACAGGGGGTAATGAGCAGTTCTTC. Translated: CASSPSGTGGNEQFF.